The 14 T cell receptor beta chains reported below all come from one sample, sequenced in a study of CD8+ T cells in alopecia areata. RNA was isolated and reverse transcribed to cDNA, the sequencing template. TCRdb keeps only in-frame clones here, not all; method: immunoSEQ multiplex PCR. In the table there are fewer than 150,000 clones, 82% of which are singletons. Treatment described: oral pan-JAK inhibitor, 5-10 mg twice daily. The specimen comprised CD8+ T cells sorted from blood, sampled at week 4, from a patient treated with tofacitinib. The receptors come from a human donor with alopecia areata.

This chain joins TRBV14 and TRBJ1-6; D uncertain. Trimming took 0 bases from V and 2 from J, leaving 8 bases between them. Germline-derived CDR1 and CDR2 are SGHDN and FVKESK. This CDR3 comprises 16 residues. CDR3 nucleotides: TGTGCCAGCAGCCAAGACACAAGCGCCTATAATTCACCCCTCCACTTT. This codes for CASSQDTSAYNSPLHF.

This chain uses TRBV29-1 with TRBJ2-7; unclear D gene. The germline V gene has CDR1 SQVTM and CDR2 ANQGSEA. Trimming took off 5 bases at V and 0 bases at J, with 8 bases between the two ends. The CDR3 totals 12 residues. The CDR3 bases are TGCAGCGTTCGGCAGGACTCCTACGAGCAGTACTTC. Its translation: CSVRQDSYEQYF.

V and J are TRBV5-6 and TRBJ2-7; D may be TRBD1 (5 bases). Germline CDR1 SGHDT, CDR2 YYEEEE. V lost 5 bases and J 0 bases, leaving 12 bases between the germline ends. This CDR3 has 14 amino acids. The CDR3: CASRLQVSSYEQYF. The CDR3 DNA sequence: TGTGCCAGCAGATTACAGGTGAGCTCCTACGAGCAGTACTTC.

V gene TRBV4-1 combines with J gene TRBJ2-1, with D possibly being TRBD2 (7 bases). V was shortened by 3 bases and J by 9 bases, with 18 bases between the two germline ends. In germline, CDR1 is MGHRA, CDR2 YSYEKL. The CDR3 sequence is 15 residues long. The CDR3 region is CASSQAGAAYGEQFF. DNA for the CDR3: TGCGCCAGCAGCCAGGCGGGGGCAGCCTATGGTGAGCAGTTCTTC.

With respect to this clone: The sample holds other DNA sequences that translate to the same CDR3. CDR3 nucleotides: TGCGCCAGCAGCCAAGATAGGGGCTCCTACGAGCAGTACTTC. This sequence encodes CASSQDRGSYEQYF. The gene calls are TRBV4-3 and TRBJ2-7; tentative D call: TRBD1 (5 bases). This CDR3 is built from 14 residues. Trimming removed 0 bases from V and 0 bases from J, with 6 bases in between. Germline CDR1 and CDR2: LGHNA and YSLEER.

This chain joins TRBV19 and TRBJ2-7, with 7 nucleotides matching TRBD1. The CDR3 is 14 residues long. From germline, CDR1 is LNHDA and CDR2 SQIVND (reference sequence). Trimming at V came to 5 bases and at J to 2 bases, leaving 6 bases not matched to a gene. CDR3 sequence: CASSFGTETYEQYF. DNA of the CDR3: TGTGCCAGTAGTTTTGGGACAGAAACCTACGAGCAGTACTTC.

A single count supports this clone. V and J are TRBV29-1 and TRBJ2-4; 9 nucleotides align to TRBD1. CDR3 size: 14 residues. Germline V CDR1 and CDR2: SQVTM, ANQGSEA. J lost 4 bases, V lost 6 bases, and 7 bases had no gene match. CDR3: CSVAGTGTKNIQYF. Written as DNA, the CDR3 is TGCAGCGTAGCCGGGACAGGGACTAAAAACATTCAGTACTTC. Variable domain in full (rest from reference TRBV29-1 and TRBJ2-4): SAVISQKPSRDICQRGTSLTIQCQVDSQVTMMFWYRQQPGQSLTLIATANQGSEATYESGFVIDKFPISRPNLTFSTLTVSNMSPEDSSIYLCSVAGTGTKNIQYFGAGTRLSVL.

The V gene is TRBV6-5, the J gene TRBJ2-7, with a possible D match to TRBD1 (6 bases). The germline V and J ends were trimmed by 7 bases and 7 bases, with 20 bases remaining between them. This CDR3 is 14 amino acids long. Germline V CDR1 and CDR2: MNHEY, SVGAGI. The CDR3 DNA is TGTGCCAGCAACAGGGCAGACCCGTTGGGGGAGCAGTACTTC. Translated, it gives CASNRADPLGEQYF.

The chain joins TRBV5-1 to TRBJ2-7; TRBD1 agrees at 12 bases. With 4 bases clipped from V and 2 bases from J, the junction kept 7 bases outside the gene matches. Germline V lookup: CDR1 SGHRS, CDR2 YFSETQ. The CDR3 totals 16 residues. Here the CDR3 reads CASSTSGTGGTYEQYF. For the CDR3, the DNA is TGCGCCAGCAGCACCTCCGGGACAGGGGGCACCTACGAGCAGTACTTC.

The chain joins TRBV19 to TRBJ2-7, with D perhaps matching TRBD2 (6 bases). V was shortened by 3 bases and J by 4 bases, with 13 bases between the two germline ends. The CDR3 is made up of 14 amino acids. Germline V gene data show CDR1 as LNHDA and CDR2 as SQIVND (reference sequence). For the CDR3, the DNA is TGTGCCAGTAGTATCGTGGAGGGCCATTACGAGCAGTACTTC. Residues: CASSIVEGHYEQYF.

This clone was recorded at least ten times. V gene TRBV5-1 combines with J gene TRBJ1-5, with TRBD1 as a possible D gene (5 bases). Germline values: CDR1 SGHRS, CDR2 YFSETQ. Trimming shortened V by 2 bases and J by 3 bases, and 9 bases separated the two germline ends. CDR3 size: 14 residues. DNA for the CDR3: TGCGCCAGCAGCTTAGGGACGCCCAATCAGCCCCAGCATTTT. Translation gives CASSLGTPNQPQHF.

This clone was seen just once. V is TRBV11-2 and J is TRBJ2-3; TRBD2 agrees at 13 bases. CDR3 size: 17 residues. Germline V gene data show CDR1 as SGHAT and CDR2 as FQNNGV. J gave up 1 base and V 3 bases, and 4 bases lay outside the gene matches. In nucleotides, the CDR3 is TGTGCCAGCAGCTTGGCCGGGACTAGCGGGGGCACAGATACGCAGTATTTT. Its protein product is CASSLAGTSGGTDTQYF.

The chain recombines TRBV7-8 with TRBJ1-1; D is possibly TRBD1 (5 bases). The CDR3 is 17 amino acids. Germline V CDR1 and CDR2: SGHVS, FQNEAQ. V was trimmed by 2 bases and J by 0 bases, leaving 16 bases between them. In DNA, the CDR3 is TGTGCCAGCAGCTTAACCGGGGGATTCTCCATGAACACTGAAGCTTTCTTT. As protein: CASSLTGGFSMNTEAFF.

V is TRBV6-5 and J is TRBJ2-7; TRBD2 aligns across 13 bases. Germline V gene lookup returns CDR1 MNHEY and CDR2 SVGAGI. V was pared by 2 bases and J by 5 bases, with 0 bases of the junction left unmatched. This CDR3 is 14 amino acids long. The CDR3 nucleotides are TGTGCCAGCAGTTACGGGACTAGCGGGGACGAGCAGTACTTC. Encoded protein: CASSYGTSGDEQYF.